This TCR beta chain was recovered during a study of T cell changes during pregnancy in multiple sclerosis. Sequenced by immunoSEQ multiplex PCR; TCRdb stores in-frame clones only, minus some. The sample lists some 89,000 clones; 94% were seen once. After removal of 4 bases from V and 1 base from J, the junction contained 6 bases not matched to a gene. The CDR3 extends over 15 amino acids. Germline CDR1 reads LNHDA; CDR2 reads SQIVND (reference sequence). The sample here was peripheral blood, taken in the third trimester of pregnancy. The source is a female donor with multiple sclerosis, enrolled in a pregnancy study. The chain recombines TRBV19 with TRBJ1-2, with 7 bases fitting TRBD1. The CDR3 reads CASSTHRDSNYGYTF. The DNA of the CDR3 is TGTGCCAGTAGTACCCACCGGGACAGTAACTATGGCTACACCTTC.